A single sample is the source of the 3 T cell receptor beta chains below, sequenced in a study of regulatory T cells in long-lasting Graves disease (dated by TCRdb to the early 2020s). Library preparation was by multiplex PCR. This sample was sequenced with an Illumina HiSeq 4000. TCR beta libraries were built with iRepertoire HTBI primers and Arm-PCR amplification of CDR3 regions. Clones were called with MiXCR by TCRdb after fastp trimmed the public reads at Q25, and only in-frame beta chains were retained. Rows with a matching CDR3 protein are joined into one entry that keeps the most common DNA and genes. For this sample there are hundreds of thousands of distinct CDR3 sequences; 15% to 20% appear just once. The ten largest make up 25% to 35% of the sample. The time point label, read with the paper, signifies: persistent/refractory GD, antithyroid drugs over 5 years with positive TRAb. RNA was extracted from PBMCs in TRIzol for both TCR sequencing and RNA sequencing.

The sequences come from peripheral blood mononuclear cells (PBMCs), collected when the disease was refractory, from a patient treated with antithyroid drugs. The receptors were sampled from a female donor with Graves disease.

This clonotype appeared many times. The chain couples TRBV7-2 to TRBJ1-2; 10 nucleotides line up with TRBD1. The CDR3 has 15 residues. J was trimmed by 6 bases and V by 2 bases; bases with no gene match: 6. Germline V gene data show CDR1 as SGHTA and CDR2 as FQGNSA. The CDR3 protein is CASSLTGQGMHGYTF. DNA of the CDR3: TGTGCCAGCAGCTTAACGGGACAGGGGATGCATGGCTACACCTTC.

This clonotype was recorded at least ten times. The chain has TRBV5-1 and TRBJ1-4; TRBD1 agrees at 8 bases. The length of the CDR3 is 18 residues. V trimming: 3 bases; J trimming: 7 bases; junction bases outside the gene matches: 17. From germline, CDR1 is SGHRS and CDR2 YFSETQ. CDR3 bases: TGCGCCAGCAGCTGGGCCTTGTGGGAGGACAGGGAGAGTGAAAAACTGTTTTTT. It yields the protein CASSWALWEDRESEKLFF.

This clonotype has more than one count but fewer than ten. The chain links TRBV6-1 to TRBJ2-5; possible D gene TRBD1, 5 bases. Germline V CDR1 and CDR2: MNHNS, SASEGT. This CDR3 region has 15 residues. V was shortened by 2 bases and J by 5 bases, with 15 bases between the two germline ends. CDR3 region: CASSETGREWETQYF. The CDR3 DNA reads as TGTGCCAGCAGTGAAACGGGCAGGGAATGGGAGACCCAGTACTTC.